The 2 T cell receptor beta chains in this list originate from one sample, sequenced in a study of cytomegalovirus exposure and HLA in healthy donors. This PCR relied on a set of 60 Vbeta primers and 13 Jbeta primers. Data came from immunoSEQ multiplex PCR; TCRdb stores just in-frame clones and leaves some out. The data contain approximately 100,000 clones, 60% to 85% of them singletons. The sample consisted of PBMCs. The receptors shown here come from a woman younger than 35 in good health and CMV-seropositive.

The CDR3 loop reads CASSLVWQGNTEAFF. The CDR3 nucleotides read TGTGCCAGCAGCTTAGTCTGGCAGGGGAACACTGAAGCTTTCTTT. J is TRBJ1-1 and V is TRBV7-9, with D possibly TRBD1 on 5 matching bases. Looked up from germline, CDR1 is SEHNR and CDR2 is FQNEAQ (reference sequence). V was pared by 1 base and J by 1 base, with 10 bases between. The CDR3 consists of 15 residues. The variable domain in full, completed from reference TRBV7-9 and TRBJ1-1, reads DTGVSQNPRHKITKRGQNVTFRCDPISEHNRLYWYRQTLGQGPEFLTYFQNEAQLEKSRLLSDRFSAERPKGSFSTLEIQRTEQGDSAMYLCASSLVWQGNTEAFFGQGTRLTVV.

The chain combines TRBV6-5 with TRBJ1-2; D not certain. This CDR3 has 14 residues. Germline CDR1 MNHEY, CDR2 SVGAGI. V lost 6 bases and J lost 3, with 14 bases in between. CDR3 DNA: TGTGCCAGCAGACTTGGCTCCGGGGACTATGGCTACACCTTC. Its protein product is CASRLGSGDYGYTF.